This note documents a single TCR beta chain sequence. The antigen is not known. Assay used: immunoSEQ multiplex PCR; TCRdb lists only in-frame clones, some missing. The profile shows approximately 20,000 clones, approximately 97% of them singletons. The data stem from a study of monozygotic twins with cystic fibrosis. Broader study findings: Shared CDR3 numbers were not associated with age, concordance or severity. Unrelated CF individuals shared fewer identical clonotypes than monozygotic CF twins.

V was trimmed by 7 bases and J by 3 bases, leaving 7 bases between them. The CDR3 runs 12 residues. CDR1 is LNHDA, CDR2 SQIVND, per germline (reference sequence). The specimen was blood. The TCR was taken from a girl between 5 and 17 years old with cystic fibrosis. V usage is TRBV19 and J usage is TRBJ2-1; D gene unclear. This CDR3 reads CASTTNYNEQFF. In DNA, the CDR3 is TGTGCCAGTACTACTAACTACAATGAGCAGTTCTTC.